The 14 T cell receptor beta chains below all came from one sample that was sequenced in a study of blood T cells in healthy people across ages (dated by TCRdb to between 2014 and 2017). Libraries were built with 5' RACE. The data were produced on an Illumina HiSeq 2500. A second PCR of roughly 7 to 11 cycles was performed with a sample-barcoded 5' primer and a J-beta primer mix. Using fastp trimming at Q25 and MiXCR clonotype assembly, TCRdb reanalyzed the public sequencing data and kept in-frame beta chains. A single entry per CDR3 protein holds the most common genes and DNA from its merged rows. Counted in this sample were approximately 800,000 distinct CDR3 sequences; approximately 67% of them appeared once. About 27% of the sample belongs to the ten largest clones. Sequenced input: blood. The receptor set was obtained from a man younger than 40 in good health.

The chain is built from TRBV27 and TRBJ1-4, with a possible D match to TRBD1 (6 bases). The germline CDR1 and CDR2 sequences are MNHEY and SMNVEV (reference sequence). V lost 5 bases and J lost 6, with 16 bases in between. This CDR3 spans 15 amino acids. CDR3 sequence reads: CASSPTGGWDEKLFF. The CDR3 DNA reads as TGTGCCAGCAGTCCGACAGGTGGTTGGGATGAAAAACTGTTTTTT. The full variable domain, its missing parts supplied by reference TRBV27 and TRBJ1-4, is EAQVTQNPRYLITVTGKKLTVTCSQNMNHEYMSWYRQDPGLGLRQIYYSMNVEVTDKGDVPEGYKVSRKEKRNFPLILESPSPNQTSLYFCASSPTGGWDEKLFFGSGTQLSVL.

J is TRBJ1-3 and V is TRBV6-6; no firm D call. This CDR3 contains 12 residues. Germline CDR1 reads MNHNY; CDR2 reads SVGAGI (reference sequence). V lost 2 bases and J 4 bases, leaving 3 bases between the germline ends. The CDR3 coding sequence is TGTGCCAGCAGTTACCGAGGAAACACCATATATTTT. This sequence encodes CASSYRGNTIYF.

The rearrangement links TRBV7-3 to TRBJ1-2, with TRBD1 identical over 8 bases. This CDR3 contains 15 residues. V was clipped by 5 bases and J by 4 bases; unmatched bases: 9. Germline loops: CDR1 SGHTA, CDR2 FQGTGA. This chain's CDR3 is CASSPTRTGTYGYTF. The CDR3 region has the DNA TGTGCCAGCAGCCCTACCCGGACAGGGACCTATGGCTACACCTTC.

Worth noting for this clonotype: Germline is not matched at one junction end, which may reflect a read error. The chain combines TRBV7-2 with TRBJ2-5, with a possible D match to TRBD2 (6 bases). The length of the CDR3 is 12 residues. Germline V gene data show CDR1 as SGHTA and CDR2 as FQGNSA. The CDR3 DNA is TGTTCCAGCAGCTACCTTAGCGGTGAGCAGTACTTC. This encodes CSSSYLSGEQYF.

As to this clonotype: Being one base from a much bigger clone, this may be a read error. The rearrangement links TRBV10-3 to TRBJ2-7, with 8 bases lining up with TRBD1. The J segment lost 0 bases and the V segment lost 4 bases, leaving 8 bases of the junction unmatched. Germline assignment: CDR1 ENHRY and CDR2 SYGVKD. CDR3 size: 16 residues. CDR3 DNA sequence: TGTGCCATCAGTGTCCTTCCCGGACAGGGCTCCTACGAGCAGTACTTC. Translating it yields CAISVLPGQGSYEQYF.

The chain has TRBV18 and TRBJ2-3, with 8 positions matching TRBD2. The CDR3 is 17 residues long. Germline V CDR1 and CDR2: KGHSH, LQKENI. With 3 bases clipped from V and 2 bases from J, the junction kept 10 bases outside the gene matches. The CDR3 sequence: CASSPNMTSDPTDTQYF. CDR3 coding DNA: TGTGCCAGCTCACCTAATATGACTAGCGATCCCACAGATACGCAGTATTTT.

The rearrangement uses TRBV9 and TRBJ2-1; D might be TRBD2 (6 bases). CDR1 is SGDLS, CDR2 YYNGEE, per germline. The CDR3 runs to 15 residues. Deletions cut 4 bases from V and 4 bases from J, with 15 bases between. The CDR3 loop is CASSSGLGEYNEQFF. In nucleotides, the CDR3 is TGTGCCAGCAGCTCGGGACTGGGGGAATACAATGAGCAGTTCTTC.

The V and J genes are TRBV7-3 and TRBJ2-7; maybe TRBD2 (7 bases). Germline CDR1 reads SGHTA; CDR2 reads FQGTGA. Trimming left V 1 base short and J 3 bases short, with 13 bases between. This CDR3 is 15 amino acids long. The CDR3 region has the DNA TGTGCCAGCAGCTTAAGCGGGGGCGACCTCTACGAGCAGTACTTC. This gives the protein CASSLSGGDLYEQYF.

CDR3 protein: CSARTGLAGNHYEQFF. The CDR3 region has the DNA TGCAGTGCTAGGACCGGACTAGCGGGGAACCACTACGAGCAGTTCTTC. V gene TRBV20-1 combines with J gene TRBJ2-1, with 12 bases matching TRBD2. Germline trimming cut 3 bases from V and 10 bases from J; bases unmatched to any gene: 13. CDR1 and CDR2 (germline): DFQATT, SNEGSKA (reference sequence). CDR3 length: 16 amino acids.

This clonotype has a handful of counts. The chain employs TRBV6-5 and TRBJ2-5; the D gene is possibly TRBD2 (6 bases). TRBJ2-7 explains the end of the DNA better; the J call may be wrong. CDR3 size: 14 residues. Germline CDR1 is MNHEY and CDR2 is SVGAGI. In DNA form, the CDR3 reads TGTGCCAGCAGTTACCGCAGGGACTTATACGAGCAGTACTTC. Amino acid sequence: CASSYRRDLYEQYF.

The CDR3 coding sequence is TGTGCCAGCAGTTCGTCAGGGCTGGATGGCTACACCTTC. Translated, it gives CASSSSGLDGYTF. The rearrangement links TRBV27 to TRBJ1-2, with a weak D call TRBD1 (5 bases). Germline values: CDR1 MNHEY, CDR2 SMNVEV (reference sequence). Trimming took off 4 bases at V and 6 bases at J, with 12 bases between the two ends. The CDR3 is made up of 13 amino acids.

The chain joins TRBV5-1 to TRBJ2-3; 8 bases match TRBD1. The CDR3 is made up of 15 amino acids. The V segment lost 6 bases and the J segment 4 bases; nucleotides outside the gene matches: 10. CDR1 and CDR2 from the germline V gene are SGHRS and YFSETQ. The CDR3 protein is CASNSGQGGSDTQYF. The CDR3 DNA reads TGCGCCAGCAACTCAGGACAGGGAGGTTCAGATACGCAGTATTTT.

The gene calls are TRBV7-2 and TRBJ2-1; 13 bases are a match to TRBD2. Per the germline V gene, CDR1 is SGHTA and CDR2 is FQGNSA. The CDR3 is 17 amino acids. Germline trimming cut 5 bases from V and 6 bases from J; bases unmatched to any gene: 10. CDR3 in DNA: TGTGCCAGCAGCCCAAGAACCGGGACTAGCGGGGTCAATGAGCAGTTCTTC. The encoded protein is CASSPRTGTSGVNEQFF.

This clonotype was found many times. The chain links TRBV2 to TRBJ1-5, with 8 bases matching TRBD1. Looked up from germline, CDR1 is SNHLY and CDR2 is FYNNEI. V was clipped by 3 bases and J by 3 bases; unmatched bases: 1. The CDR3 sequence is 14 residues long. The CDR3 sequence is CASSEDRANQPQHF. DNA for the CDR3: TGTGCCAGCAGTGAGGACAGGGCCAATCAGCCCCAGCATTTT.